One TCR beta chain is described in this entry. Its target is not known. This specimen comes from a study of cytomegalovirus exposure and HLA in healthy donors. General observations from the study: Further analysis, carried out later, found HLA-associated TCR beta chains more clonally expanded than equally common other chains.

Primers: 60 Vbeta forward and 13 Jbeta reverse. Clones were sequenced by immunoSEQ multiplex PCR, and TCRdb holds only the in-frame ones, with some missing. This table holds fewer than 150,000 clones, 80% found once. The germline CDR1 and CDR2 sequences are MNHNY and SVGAGI (reference sequence). Trimming shortened V by 5 bases and J by 7 bases, and 15 bases separated the two germline ends. The CDR3 length is 14 residues. This receptor was obtained from a middle-aged man in good health and CMV-seronegative. Source material: PBMCs. This chain joins TRBV6-6 and TRBJ1-5, with D possibly TRBD1 on 6 matching bases. Here the CDR3 reads CASSVTGIGQPQHF. In DNA, the CDR3 is TGTGCCAGCAGTGTAACAGGGATTGGACAGCCCCAGCATTTT.